The 22 T cell receptor beta chains listed next were all sequenced from one sample in a study of cytomegalovirus exposure and HLA in healthy donors. The PCR contained 60 Vbeta and 13 Jbeta primers. Sequencing was performed with immunoSEQ multiplex PCR; in TCRdb, only in-frame clones are kept and a portion is missing. The sample includes 180,000 or so clones, around 75% of them seen just once. Sequences were obtained from PBMCs. The receptor set was obtained from a woman between 40 and 50 years old in good health and CMV-seropositive.

V gene TRBV28 combines with J gene TRBJ1-3, with TRBD1 matching 8 bases. After removal of 2 bases from V and 2 bases from J, the junction contained 2 bases not matched to a gene. CDR1 MDHEN and CDR2 SYDVKM come from the germline V gene. The CDR3 loop spans 15 amino acids. CDR3 sequence: CASSLLTGAGNTIYF. CDR3 coding DNA: TGTGCCAGCAGTTTACTGACAGGGGCTGGAAACACCATATATTTT.

The chain uses TRBV5-1 and TRBJ2-3; 10 bases line up with TRBD1. Losses at the gene ends were 4 bases for V and 4 bases for J; bases not matched to a gene: 6. The CDR3 has 15 residues. Germline V gene data show CDR1 as SGHRS and CDR2 as YFSETQ. CDR3 nucleotides: TGCGCCAGCAGCCTGACAGGGGGCATCGCAGATACGCAGTATTTT. It specifies CASSLTGGIADTQYF.

The V gene is TRBV7-3, the J gene TRBJ2-1; maybe TRBD2 (6 bases). The germline V gene has CDR1 SGHTA and CDR2 FQGTGA. The CDR3 is 16 amino acids. Between the trimmed V and J ends, which lost 5 bases and 5 bases, there was a span of 19 bases. CDR3 amino acids: CASSPPRAGPHNEQFF. The CDR3 DNA is TGTGCCAGCAGCCCTCCGCGGGCGGGACCCCACAATGAGCAGTTCTTC.

The chain joins TRBV5-1 to TRBJ2-5; 8 bases are shared with TRBD1. Germline CDR1 and CDR2: SGHRS and YFSETQ. This CDR3 is 16 amino acids long. The V gene end was trimmed by 0 bases and the J gene end by 5 bases; junction bases not matched to a gene: 9. DNA of the CDR3: TGCGCCAGCAGCTTGGGGCAGGGGGCGCGTGGGGAGACCCAGTACTTC. Protein product: CASSLGQGARGETQYF.

The genes are TRBV6-1 and TRBJ2-6, with D uncertain. Germline V gives CDR1 MNHNS, CDR2 SASEGT. The CDR3 contains 16 residues. V dropped 2 bases and J dropped 0 bases, with 8 bases sitting between them. The CDR3 DNA follows: TGTGCCAGCAGTGAAACGCGTAGCTCTGGGGCCAACGTCCTGACTTTC. Translated, it gives CASSETRSSGANVLTF.

This sequence joins TRBV27 and TRBJ2-3, with a possible D match to TRBD2 (5 bases). The V end was cut by 2 bases, the J end by 6 bases, with 18 bases between. Germline V gives CDR1 MNHEY, CDR2 SMNVEV (reference sequence). The CDR3 is made up of 16 amino acids. This CDR3 is CASSLVGSTAVDTQYF. CDR3 in DNA: TGTGCCAGCAGTTTAGTGGGGAGCACCGCCGTCGATACGCAGTATTTT.

Comment on this clone: The junction departs from the called germline gene at one end, perhaps through a read error. This chain links TRBV28 with TRBJ1-1, with TRBD1 as a possible D gene (5 bases). The CDR3 covers 13 residues. Germline CDR1 reads MDHEN; CDR2 reads SYDVKM. CDR3 amino acids: CASSFEDNNEAFF. For the CDR3, the DNA is TGTGCCAGCAGTTTTGAGGACAACAATGAAGCTTTCTTT.

This chain uses TRBV14 with TRBJ1-2; D gene uncertain. The CDR3 runs to 15 residues. Trimming took off 2 bases at V and 2 bases at J, with 12 bases between the two ends. Germline lookup yields CDR1 SGHDN and CDR2 FVKESK. The CDR3 reads CASSQTALRNYGYTF. The CDR3, as DNA: TGTGCCAGCAGCCAAACCGCCCTACGGAACTATGGCTACACCTTC.

The rearrangement links TRBV29-1 to TRBJ2-2; D gene uncertain. Germline V CDR1 and CDR2: SQVTM, ANQGSEA. V gave up 5 bases and J gave up 2 bases, with 15 bases separating them. This CDR3 comprises 15 residues. The CDR3, as DNA: TGCAGCGTTATCCCGGGTTCAACAAACACCGGGGAGCTGTTTTTT. Protein: CSVIPGSTNTGELFF.

This clone was counted a few times. The chain combines TRBV7-3 with TRBJ1-1; tentatively, D is TRBD1 (5 bases). The CDR3 is 13 residues long. Between the trimmed V and J ends, which lost 5 bases and 1 base, there was a span of 8 bases. CDR1 is SGHTA and CDR2 is FQGTGA in the germline V gene. CDR3 sequence reads: CASSLQANTEAFF. The DNA for the CDR3 is TGTGCCAGCAGCCTACAGGCGAACACTGAAGCTTTCTTT.

This sequence joins TRBV4-3 and TRBJ1-2; D gene ambiguous. This CDR3 has 15 residues. V shed 4 bases and J shed 5 bases, with 17 bases lying between them. Germline V lookup: CDR1 LGHNA, CDR2 YSLEER. The CDR3 is CASSPRAGEEYGYTF. The CDR3 DNA reads TGCGCCAGCAGCCCTCGGGCCGGGGAGGAGTATGGCTACACCTTC.

This clone was seen a single time. The chain links TRBV12-1 to TRBJ2-1; the table's D call of TRBD2 was not tested on the DNA. TRBV12-1 constitutes a pseudogene. The CDR3 loop spans 15 amino acids. Written as DNA, the CDR3 is TGTGCCAGCAGCGTTTTCGAGGTAACCTACAATGAGCAGTTCTTC. This encodes CASSVFEVTYNEQFF.

The chain uses TRBV6-5 and TRBJ2-7; the match to TRBD1 covers 9 bases. V dropped 7 bases and J dropped 3; count of bases not matched to a gene: 10. Germline loops: CDR1 MNHEY, CDR2 SVGAGI. The length of the CDR3 is 15 residues. The CDR3 here is CASTKSGTGLYEQYF. In DNA form, the CDR3 reads TGTGCCAGCACCAAGTCCGGGACAGGGCTCTACGAGCAGTACTTC.

The rearrangement links TRBV28 to TRBJ2-7, with 7 positions matching TRBD1. This CDR3 contains 14 residues. The germline CDR1 and CDR2 sequences are MDHEN and SYDVKM. V was pared by 4 bases and J by 3 bases, with 6 bases of the junction left unmatched. The CDR3 DNA is TGTGCCAGCAGTTCCGGGACAGTCGTCTACGAGCAGTACTTC. It translates to CASSSGTVVYEQYF.

The genes are TRBV12-5 and TRBJ2-3; a possible D gene is TRBD1 (5 bases). The CDR3 has 13 residues. V was pared by 3 bases and J by 3 bases, with 7 bases between. Germline CDR1 is LGHNT and CDR2 is FRNRAP. CDR3 amino acids: CASGFHRTDTQYF. DNA for the CDR3: TGTGCTAGTGGTTTTCACAGGACAGATACGCAGTATTTT.

The chain is built from TRBV7-9 and TRBJ2-1, with TRBD2 matching over 10 bases. From germline, CDR1 is SEHNR and CDR2 FQNEAQ (reference sequence). The CDR3 contains 16 residues. The V gene end was trimmed by 3 bases and the J gene end by 4 bases; junction bases not matched to a gene: 6. CDR3 DNA sequence: TGTGCCAGCAGCTTGATAGCGGGAGGCTCTTACAATGAGCAGTTCTTC. Residues: CASSLIAGGSYNEQFF.

J is TRBJ2-7 and V is TRBV30; tentatively, D is TRBD2 (5 bases). Trimming removed 5 bases at V and 0 bases at J, with 11 bases between. Germline V lookup: CDR1 GTSNPN, CDR2 SVGIG (reference sequence). The CDR3 contains 13 residues. CDR3 coding DNA: TGTGCCTGGGGGAGCGGCTACTCCTACGAGCAGTACTTC. Translating it yields CAWGSGYSYEQYF.

A word on this clone: Other DNA variants within this sample encode the same CDR3. The chain uses TRBV14 and TRBJ1-4; D is possibly TRBD1 (6 bases). Looked up from germline, CDR1 is SGHDN and CDR2 is FVKESK. The V and J ends lost 6 bases and 11 bases respectively, with 16 bases between them. The CDR3 covers 13 residues. The CDR3 loop is CASRHTDSSKLFF. The CDR3 DNA is TGTGCCAGCAGGCATACGGACAGTTCCAAACTGTTTTTT.

This chain links TRBV12-2 with TRBJ2-5; the D call TRBD1 from the table was never checked on the DNA. The J call is in doubt because the DNA end fits TRBJ2-7 better. TRBV12-2 is deemed a pseudogene. This CDR3 has 13 amino acids. The DNA of the CDR3 is TGTGCAAGTCGCTTTAGGGGATCCTACGAGCAGTACTTC. The encoded protein is CASRFRGSYEQYF.

The chain links TRBV11-2 to TRBJ1-2, with 11 positions matching TRBD1. The germline CDR1 and CDR2 sequences are SGHAT and FQNNGV. V lost 5 bases, J lost 8 bases, and 4 bases stayed unmatched. The CDR3 runs 13 residues. Here the CDR3 reads CASSQDRGRGYTF. The CDR3 coding sequence is TGTGCCAGCAGCCAGGACAGGGGGCGCGGCTACACCTTC. Drawing the rest from reference TRBV11-2 and TRBJ1-2, the complete variable domain is EAGVAQSPRYKIIEKRQSVAFWCNPISGHATLYWYQQILGQGPKLLIQFQNNGVVDDSQLPKDRFSAERLKGVDSTLKIQPAKLEDSAVYLCASSQDRGRGYTFGSGTRLTVV.

This clone was counted a few times. This chain links TRBV2 with TRBJ2-7; no clear D gene. The V gene's germline CDR1 is SNHLY and CDR2 FYNNEI. V dropped 7 bases and J dropped 0 bases, with 10 bases sitting between them. The CDR3 covers 13 residues. CDR3: CASNRVFSYEQYF. CDR3 in DNA: TGTGCCAGCAACAGAGTCTTCTCCTACGAGCAGTACTTC.

This clone was seen more than once but under ten times. This sequence joins TRBV28 and TRBJ1-2; D is undetermined. V was pared by 3 bases and J by 8 bases, with 7 bases between. Germline CDR1 MDHEN, CDR2 SYDVKM. The CDR3 consists of 11 residues. The CDR3, as DNA: TGTGCCAGCAGTTTCTCAGGAGGCTACACCTTC. It is translated as CASSFSGGYTF.